This TCR beta chain was documented in a study of blood T cell repertoires in COVID-19. Turning to the study itself: Sites across the United States, Italy and Spain contributed samples from acute and convalescent COVID-19. PBMCs, B-cell-depleted T cells, or T cells provided the cDNA or gDNA that made up the material.

CDR1 SGDLS and CDR2 YYNGEE come from the germline V gene. The trim removed 4 bases at V and 1 base at J, leaving 6 bases unmatched. The CDR3 is 15 amino acids. Study processing details: The assay estimated nucleated cells by amplifying reference gene primers. Only in-frame clones appear in the TCRdb table, and some are missing; sequencing was by immunoSEQ multiplex PCR. V, J and clone size reflect that table, while D and trimming were determined from the DNA. Altogether 250,000 or so clones are present, about nine tenths being singletons, with the ten largest covering approximately 9%. The V call is TRBV9, the J call TRBJ1-2, with 8 bases aligning to TRBD1. Sequenced input: peripheral blood. The TCR was taken from a man aged 40-49 years with active or convalescent COVID-19. The CDR3 DNA is TGTGCCAGCAGCCATGGGACAGGACGTAACTATGGCTACACCTTC. Translation: CASSHGTGRNYGYTF.